Presented here are 7 T cell receptor beta chains from one specimen sequenced in a study of blood T cell repertoires in COVID-19. Here immunoSEQ multiplex PCR was the method, and the copy in TCRdb shows in-frame clones only, minus some. The sample lists some 200,000 clones, around 94% occurring once. Sequenced: peripheral blood. These receptors were obtained from a young man with COVID-19, enrolled during active disease.

The chain employs TRBV19 and TRBJ2-3; the match to TRBD2 covers 15 bases. The CDR3 spans 18 residues. The ends lost 4 bases at V and 2 bases at J; junction bases unmatched: 7. Germline CDR1 and CDR2: LNHDA and SQIVND (reference sequence). CDR3: CASSTSGTSGGSTDTQYF. The DNA for the CDR3 is TGTGCCAGTAGTACCTCCGGGACTAGCGGGGGGTCCACAGATACGCAGTATTTT.

This sequence joins TRBV5-5 and TRBJ2-7, with D perhaps TRBD2 (6 bases). Trimming stripped 0 bases from V and 4 bases from J, with 11 bases between. Germline-derived CDR1 and CDR2 are SGHKS and YYEKEE (reference sequence). The CDR3 extends over 14 amino acids. In DNA form, the CDR3 reads TGTGCCAGCAGCTTGGGTCCTAGCGAGTACGAGCAGTACTTC. Translated, it gives CASSLGPSEYEQYF.

This chain connects TRBV5-1 to TRBJ2-7; D may be TRBD2 (5 bases). The CDR3 is made up of 13 amino acids. V was cut by 5 bases and J by 3 bases, with 12 bases left in between. Germline values: CDR1 SGHRS, CDR2 YFSETQ. CDR3 DNA sequence: TGCGCCAGCAGATACGCGGAGGTCTACGAGCAGTACTTC. This translates into CASRYAEVYEQYF.

The V call is TRBV15, the J call TRBJ1-5; D may be TRBD1 (6 bases). V lost 0 bases, J lost 7 bases, and 13 bases lay in between. Germline loops: CDR1 LNHNV, CDR2 YYDKDF (reference sequence). The CDR3 sequence is 15 residues long. The CDR3 sequence is CATSRDRGRGQPQHF. The CDR3, as DNA: TGTGCCACCAGCAGAGACAGGGGCCGGGGCCAGCCCCAGCATTTT.

The V and J genes are TRBV19 and TRBJ1-5; maybe TRBD1 (5 bases). Trimming left V 5 bases short and J 0 bases short, with 14 bases between. CDR1 is LNHDA, CDR2 SQIVND, per germline (reference sequence). The CDR3 length is 16 residues. The CDR3 region is CASSAYRSYSNQPQHF. The CDR3 DNA follows: TGTGCCAGTAGTGCGTACAGGAGTTATAGCAATCAGCCCCAGCATTTT.

V gene TRBV28 combines with J gene TRBJ1-5; TRBD1 aligns across 7 bases. CDR3 size: 14 residues. Trimming at V came to 6 bases and at J to 6 bases, leaving 8 bases not matched to a gene. The germline V gene encodes CDR1 MDHEN and CDR2 SYDVKM. The CDR3 sequence: CASRQTGDGQPQHF. The CDR3 DNA sequence: TGTGCCAGCAGGCAAACAGGGGATGGTCAGCCCCAGCATTTT. Full variable domain (remainder filled in from reference TRBV28 and TRBJ1-5): DVKVTQSSRYLVKRTGEKVFLECVQDMDHENMFWYRQDPGLGLRLIYFSYDVKMKEKGDIPEGYSVSREKKERFSLILESASTNQTSMYLCASRQTGDGQPQHFGDGTRLSIL.

The V gene is TRBV28, the J gene TRBJ1-2; 7 positions match TRBD1. J lost 8 bases, V lost 10 bases, and 13 bases had no gene match. The germline CDR1 and CDR2 sequences are MDHEN and SYDVKM. CDR3 length: 13 amino acids. CDR3 sequence reads: CAIWTGSRGGYTF. Written as DNA, the CDR3 is TGTGCCATCTGGACAGGCTCCCGGGGGGGCTACACCTTC.